This TCR beta chain was sequenced during a study of Ad26.COV2.S vaccination and SARS-CoV-2 variants. Assay used: immunoSEQ multiplex PCR; TCRdb lists only in-frame clones, some missing. The sample contains a few hundred thousand clones, around nine tenths of which appear only once. To note about this clone: The antigen is not known.

Overall study findings and caveats: The TCR-based breadth and depth measures might underestimate overall T cell responses.

Specified treatment: about 20 received Ad26.COV2.S at low or high dose, single or two shots; roughly 5 received placebo; per-sample allocation not given. Day 63 following the first vaccine or placebo injection was when the samples were taken. Based in Boston, the donor was an adult of 18-55 years. The sequencing here drew on peripheral blood, taken in a trial of Ad26.COV2.S vaccine versus placebo. This TCR came from a person between 18 and 59 years old who received the Ad26.COV2.S COVID-19 vaccine or a placebo.

The chain's CDR3 is CASSWGARQETQYF. The CDR3 coding sequence is TGCGCCAGCAGCTGGGGGGCGAGGCAAGAGACCCAGTACTTC. The chain combines TRBV5-1 with TRBJ2-5; D tentatively reads TRBD1 or TRBD2 (6 bases each). V lost 3 bases to trimming and J lost 2 bases, with 11 bases between them. Germline-derived CDR1 and CDR2 are SGHRS and YFSETQ. This CDR3 comprises 14 residues.